These T cell receptor beta chains were read from a single sample in a study of T cell repertoires in cytomegalovirus infection. Their recognized antigens are unknown. TCRdb redid the calling of the reads with MiXCR, one entry per CDR3 protein. The repertoire has some 480,000 distinct CDR3 sequences, 30% to 35% of them found once; the top ten carry roughly 15%. The sequencing here drew on cultured PBMCs, taken from culture after CMV antigen stimulation. The receptors originated from a human donor in good health (CMV status not recorded). Some clones in this sample may be carry-over from other donors' samples. Both conserved end residues are part of each CDR3. The order of the fields is D gene, V gene, clone size, J gene, CDR3 DNA, CDR3 protein. D genes are given only for firm matches. A row's size may be missing; if present it is once, few, many or a size class.

-,TRBV7-3,-,TRBJ2-1,TGTGCCAGCAGGGGACGTGCGGAGACGGCTACCTACAATGAGCAGTTCTTC,CASRGRAETATYNEQFF
-,TRBV7-2,-,TRBJ2-3,TGTGCCAGCGGGGGGGGGCATGGAGATACGCAGTATTTT,CASGGGHGDTQYF
-,TRBV25-1,-,TRBJ1-2,TGTGCCAGCAGTTCGACAGGCGGAGGGGGACGTGATGGCTACACCTTC,CASSSTGGGGRDGYTF
-,TRBV7-7,-,TRBJ2-1,TGTGCCAGCAGCTTAGTTCCGGGGGCTTACAATGAGCAGTTCTTC,CASSLVPGAYNEQFF
TRBD1,TRBV5-1,-,TRBJ1-1,TGCGCCAGCAGCTTGGAGGGACAGGCAACAGGGGTAGTCTTT,CASSLEGQATGVVF
-,TRBV6-2/TRBV6-3,-,TRBJ2-2,TGTGCCAGCAGTTACTCGACCTCGTTTTGGGAGAACACCGGGGAGCTGTTTTTT,CASSYSTSFWENTGELFF
-,TRBV6-2/TRBV6-3,-,TRBJ2-5,TGTGCCAGCAGTTACAGCGGGACACAGGGCCAAGAGACCCAGTACTTC,CASSYSGTQGQETQYF
-,TRBV15,-,TRBJ2-1,TGTGCCACCAGCAGAACTGTGGGGGCCTTGGATGAGCAGTTCTTC,CATSRTVGALDEQFF
-,TRBV6-2/TRBV6-3,-,TRBJ2-3,TGTGCCAGCGGCGGACCTTTCCTCACAGATACGCAGTATTTT,CASGGPFLTDTQYF
TRBD2,TRBV7-9,-,TRBJ2-5,TGTGCCAGCAGCTGGGGACTAGAGGCTCGAGAGACCCAGTACTTC,CASSWGLEARETQYF
TRBD1,TRBV7-2,-,TRBJ2-2,TGTGCCAGCAGCCGACCGGGACAGGGGCGCACCGGGGAGCTGTTTTTT,CASSRPGQGRTGELFF
TRBD2,TRBV7-8,-,TRBJ2-3,TGTGCCAGCAGCTCCCCCTTTAGTGGGCTAGCGGGAGTCCTTGATACGCAGTATTTT,CASSSPFSGLAGVLDTQYF
TRBD1,TRBV28,few,TRBJ2-3,TGTGCCAGCAGCAGAGGACAGGGGTGGACAGATACGCAGTATTTT,CASSRGQGWTDTQYF
TRBD2,TRBV6-2/TRBV6-3,-,TRBJ2-3,TGTGCCAGCAGAAAGATAGCGGGAGGCGTGGATACGCAGTATTTT,CASRKIAGGVDTQYF
-,TRBV4-1,-,TRBJ2-7,TGCGCCAGCAGTTCCCTACCGGGAGCTCGAGAGCAGTACTTC,CASSSLPGAREQYF
TRBD1,TRBV7-2,few,TRBJ2-5,TGTGCCAGCAGCCGCCGGGACAGGTGGGGTCAAGAGACCCAGTACTTC,CASSRRDRWGQETQYF
-,TRBV12-3/TRBV12-4,few,TRBJ2-3,TGTGCCAGCAGTTTAGCGAGCATCGGGGCAGATACGCAGTATTTT,CASSLASIGADTQYF
TRBD2,TRBV7-3,-,TRBJ2-3,TGTGCCAGCAGCCCAAATGAGGGACTAGCCCCCACAGATACGCAGTATTTT,CASSPNEGLAPTDTQYF
TRBD1,TRBV4-1,-,TRBJ1-1,TGCGCCAGCAGCCGCAAGGGACAGGGCTCCATGAACACTGAAGCTTTCTTT,CASSRKGQGSMNTEAFF
-,TRBV5-4,few,TRBJ2-2,TGTGCCAGCAGTTCGCCCACCGGGGAGCTGTTTTTT,CASSSPTGELFF
-,TRBV25-1,-,TRBJ1-1,TGTGCCAGCAGTGAATTTCGCGGGGGTAGGGAGGCTTTCTTT,CASSEFRGGREAFF
-,TRBV4-3,few,TRBJ1-6,TGCGCCAGCAGCCAAGAGGGGGATTCACCCCTCCACTTT,CASSQEGDSPLHF
-,TRBV25-1,few,TRBJ2-1,TGTGCCAGCAGTGATTCGGGGAATGAGCAGTTCTTC,CASSDSGNEQFF
-,TRBV15,-,TRBJ2-1,TGTGCCACCAGCAGAGGGCACGAATACAATGAGCAGTTCTTC,CATSRGHEYNEQFF
-,TRBV6-6,-,TRBJ2-5,TGTGCCAGCCAAGGCCAAGCCTTAGAGACCCAGTACTTC,CASQGQALETQYF
-,TRBV20-1,-,TRBJ2-2,TGCAGTGCTAGACCCTCAGCGGGGAACACCGGGGAGCTGTTTTTT,CSARPSAGNTGELFF
TRBD2,TRBV27,-,TRBJ2-1,TGTGCCAGCAGGGCAGCGGGAGGGCGCAATGAGCAGTTCTTC,CASRAAGGRNEQFF
-,TRBV7-6,few,TRBJ2-3,TGTGCCAGCAGTCGCGACTACAGCACAGATACGCAGTATTTT,CASSRDYSTDTQYF
-,TRBV7-2,many,TRBJ2-3,TGTGCCAGCAGCTTGCAGAGTAGCACAGATACGCAGTATTTT,CASSLQSSTDTQYF
TRBD1,TRBV5-4,few,TRBJ2-1,TGTGCCAGCAGCTGGGGGACAGCAAAATACAATGAGCAGTTCTTC,CASSWGTAKYNEQFF
TRBD1,TRBV19,-,TRBJ1-5,TGTGCCAGTAGTGATGACAGGGGGCCGGGGCAGCCCCAGCATTTT,CASSDDRGPGQPQHF